The source of this TCR beta chain is a study of CD8+CD57+ T cells in acquired aplastic anemia. Investigators profiled TCR beta VDJ and CDR3 from genomic DNA template. TCRdb reanalysed the reads using MiXCR and keeps one entry per CDR3 protein. The table has over 150,000 distinct CDR3 sequences, less than 60% seen once. Between the trimmed V and J ends, which lost 3 bases and 10 bases, there was a span of 15 bases. There are 13 residues in the CDR3. Germline loops: CDR1 LGHNA, CDR2 YSLEER. Concerning this clonotype itself: One base away lies a much larger clone, so this may be a sequencing read error.

Before being chosen for sequencing, patients had shown CD8+CD57+ cell expansion by flow cytometry. Blood came from patients not yet given any therapy. The receptor was isolated from a human donor with aplastic anemia. Sequencing used sorted CD4+, CD8+, or CD8+CD57+ T cells (not recorded which) from PBMCs. The rearrangement links TRBV4-3 to TRBJ1-1, with D perhaps TRBD1 (5 bases). The CDR3 DNA reads as TGCGCCAGCAGCCAGAGGGAAGGGGCTGCAGCTTTCTTT. This translates into CASSQREGAAAFF.